The entry that follows covers one T cell receptor beta chain sequence. The CDR3 has 13 amino acids. J was trimmed by 5 bases and V by 6 bases; bases with no gene match: 6. As originally analysed: Reference gene primer amplification gave nucleated cell count estimates. Using immunoSEQ multiplex PCR, the repertoire was profiled, and TCRdb retains in-frame clones only, with some absent. V and J calls and clone size are given by that table; D and trimming were obtained from the DNA. This table holds some 270,000 clones, approximately 83% found once. The data are from a study of blood T cell repertoires in COVID-19. Turning to the study itself: Acute and convalescent COVID-19 samples came from the United States, Italy and Spain. PBMCs, B-cell-depleted T cells, or T cells provided the cDNA or gDNA that made up the material.

Sequences were obtained from peripheral blood. This TCR was recovered from a woman aged 70-85 years with acute or convalescent COVID-19. The chain links TRBV12-3 or TRBV12-4 to TRBJ1-2; 7 bases align to TRBD1. In nucleotides, the CDR3 is TGTGCCAGCAGCGGGACAGTCCCTTATGGCTACACCTTC. Translated: CASSGTVPYGYTF.